These 19 T cell receptor beta chains originate from one sample sequenced in a study of T cell repertoires in cytomegalovirus infection. MiXCR, applied by TCRdb to the reads, yields one record per CDR3 protein. The sample has about half a million distinct CDR3 sequences, about 42% seen once. Their antigens are not known. The sequencing used cultured PBMCs, collected from culture after CMV antigen stimulation. The receptor source for this set is a human donor in good health (CMV status not recorded). Some clones in this sample may be carry-over from other donors' samples.

The chain joins TRBV7-2 to TRBJ2-7; 9 bases map to TRBD2. The CDR3 runs to 13 residues. Trimming removed 6 bases from V and 5 bases from J; junction bases left unmatched: 5. Germline CDR1 and CDR2: SGHTA and FQGNSA. DNA of the CDR3: TGTGCCAGCAGAATAGCGGGAGTGCACGAGCAGTACTTC. This gives the protein CASRIAGVHEQYF.

This clonotype has just a few counts. V gene TRBV11-2 combines with J gene TRBJ2-2, with TRBD2 as a possible D gene (6 bases). CDR1 and CDR2 from the germline V gene are SGHAT and FQNNGV. The V end lost 2 bases, the J end lost 1 base, and 17 bases lay between the germline ends. This CDR3 is 18 amino acids long. In DNA form, the CDR3 reads TGTGCCAGCAGCTTAAGCCCCCGGGGGAGGCAGAACACCGGGGAGCTGTTTTTT. Amino acid sequence: CASSLSPRGRQNTGELFF.

The rearrangement joins TRBV20-1 to TRBJ2-2; no firm D call. V was shortened by 4 bases and J by 2 bases, with 8 bases between the two germline ends. Germline V gene sequence: CDR1 DFQATT, CDR2 SNEGSKA (reference sequence). CDR3 length: 13 residues. The CDR3 reads CSAKMYNTGELFF. The CDR3 coding sequence is TGCAGTGCTAAAATGTACAACACCGGGGAGCTGTTTTTT.

This chain uses TRBV7-2 with TRBJ1-1; D call uncertain. Between the trimmed V and J ends, which lost 2 bases and 11 bases, there was a span of 12 bases. Germline loops: CDR1 SGHTA, CDR2 FQGNSA. The CDR3 loop spans 12 amino acids. Here the CDR3 DNA reads TGTGCCAGCAGCTTATACGCCGCGCGGGCTTTCTTT. It codes for CASSLYAARAFF.

This clonotype was recorded a few times. This chain joins TRBV7-2 and TRBJ2-3; D might be TRBD2 (5 bases). Trimming took off 5 bases at V and 7 bases at J, with 10 bases between the two ends. The CDR3 is 12 amino acids. The V gene's germline CDR1 is SGHTA and CDR2 FQGNSA. The DNA for the CDR3 is TGTGCCAGCAGCCTCGGACTTAATACGCAGTATTTT. Its protein product is CASSLGLNTQYF. The variable domain in full, completed from reference TRBV7-2 and TRBJ2-3, reads GAGVSQSPSNKVTEKGKDVELRCDPISGHTALYWYRQSLGQGLEFLIYFQGNSAPDKSGLPSDRFSAERTGGSVSTLTIQRTQQEDSAVYLCASSLGLNTQYFGPGTRLTVL.

Details on this clonotype: Lacking the conserved final phenylalanine or tryptophan, this CDR3 likely reflects a read error. CDR3 residues: CASSLDMGQDNEQFY. The CDR3 DNA sequence: TGTGCCAGCAGTTTAGATATGGGTCAGGACAATGAGCAGTTCTAC. The rearrangement joins TRBV12-3 or TRBV12-4 to TRBJ2-1; D remains ambiguous. V shed 1 base and J shed 5 bases, with 12 bases lying between them. CDR3 size: 15 residues.

The V gene is TRBV28, the J gene TRBJ2-5; TRBD2 is a possible D gene (5 bases). The V and J ends lost 7 bases and 3 bases respectively, with 15 bases between them. This CDR3 is built from 14 residues. Germline assignment: CDR1 MDHEN and CDR2 SYDVKM. The CDR3 is CASTTTIGEETQYF. The CDR3 bases are TGTGCCAGCACCACGACAATCGGGGAAGAGACCCAGTACTTC.

The CDR3 DNA is TGTGCCAGCAGCCCCCGGGACAGGGCCCGCAATGAGCAGTTCTTC. Protein product: CASSPRDRARNEQFF. This sequence joins TRBV11-2 and TRBJ2-1, with TRBD1 matching 9 bases. V shed 5 bases and J 6 bases; nucleotides not matched to a gene: 8. CDR1 is SGHAT, CDR2 FQNNGV, per germline. This CDR3 region has 15 residues.

The chain is built from TRBV7-2 and TRBJ2-2; TRBD2 agrees at 12 bases. Trimming took 2 bases from V and 4 from J; bases not matched to a gene: 5. This CDR3 contains 17 residues. Looked up from germline, CDR1 is SGHTA and CDR2 is FQGNSA. The CDR3 DNA sequence: TGTGCCAGCAGCTTAACTGGACTAGCGGGACTCACCGGGGAGCTGTTTTTT. Amino acid sequence: CASSLTGLAGLTGELFF.

CDR3 nucleotide sequence: TGTGCCAGCAGTGTCGGACTAGCGGGAGGGGGTGAGCAGTTCTTC. Encoded protein: CASSVGLAGGGEQFF. The chain uses TRBV2 and TRBJ2-1; 15 bases line up with TRBD2. Germline lookup yields CDR1 SNHLY and CDR2 FYNNEI. This CDR3 has 15 residues. With V trimmed by 4 bases and J by 9 bases, 4 bases remained unmatched.

The V gene is TRBV7-2, the J gene TRBJ2-1, with D maybe TRBD1 (6 bases). The CDR3 totals 15 residues. The V end lost 5 bases, the J end lost 0 bases, and 11 bases lay between the germline ends. Germline V lookup: CDR1 SGHTA, CDR2 FQGNSA. The CDR3 here is CASSTDRSSYNEQFF. Written as DNA, the CDR3 is TGTGCCAGCAGCACCGACAGGTCCTCCTACAATGAGCAGTTCTTC.

A few counts support this clonotype. The chain uses TRBV7-6 and TRBJ1-6; D gene unclear. Per the germline V gene, CDR1 is SGHVS and CDR2 is FNYEAQ. Trimming stripped 5 bases from V and 8 bases from J, with 13 bases between. The CDR3 runs 14 residues. The CDR3 is CASSPAATHSPLHF. The DNA of the CDR3 is TGTGCCAGCAGCCCCGCCGCGACGCATTCACCCCTCCACTTT.

This sequence joins TRBV6-2 or TRBV6-3 and TRBJ1-1; maybe TRBD1 (6 bases). Trimming removed 5 bases at V and 0 bases at J, with 13 bases between. Germline loops: CDR1 MNHEY, CDR2 SVGEGT. This CDR3 has 15 amino acids. CDR3 in DNA: TGTGCCAGCAGTGGACCGGGACAAATGAACACTGAAGCTTTCTTT. It is translated as CASSGPGQMNTEAFF.

The table lists this clonotype with a few counts. This chain links TRBV27 with TRBJ2-1; TRBD2 agrees at 8 bases. Germline-derived CDR1 and CDR2 are MNHEY and SMNVEV (reference sequence). V lost 4 bases, J lost 5 bases, and 7 bases stayed unmatched. The CDR3 sequence is 15 residues long. In DNA, the CDR3 is TGTGCCAGCAGTTCAGGCGGGAGGAGGGACAATGAGCAGTTCTTC. Its protein is CASSSGGRRDNEQFF.

The genes are TRBV7-6 and TRBJ2-7; no clear D gene. Germline CDR1 reads SGHVS; CDR2 reads FNYEAQ. V dropped 4 bases and J dropped 5 bases, with 9 bases sitting between them. This CDR3 comprises 12 residues. The CDR3: CASSSLADEQYF. The CDR3, as DNA: TGTGCCAGCAGCTCCCTCGCGGACGAGCAGTACTTC.

J is TRBJ1-2 and V is TRBV2; 9 bases agree with TRBD1. The ends lost 4 bases at V and 6 bases at J; junction bases unmatched: 3. Germline V lookup: CDR1 SNHLY, CDR2 FYNNEI. This CDR3 has 13 residues. Here the CDR3 DNA reads TGTGCCAGCAGTGGGACAGGGGCGGATGGCTACACCTTC. Its translation is CASSGTGADGYTF.

The chain joins TRBV27 to TRBJ1-2; 7 bases agree with TRBD1. V lost 7 bases and J lost 4; bases outside the gene matches: 12. Germline values: CDR1 MNHEY, CDR2 SMNVEV (reference sequence). CDR3 length: 15 residues. This chain's CDR3 is CASTPTGARFYGYTF. CDR3 in DNA: TGTGCCAGCACCCCAACAGGGGCGAGGTTCTATGGCTACACCTTC.

This chain uses TRBV5-4 with TRBJ2-3; 10 nucleotides line up with TRBD2. This CDR3 has 16 amino acids. The V segment lost 3 bases and the J segment 3 bases; nucleotides outside the gene matches: 7. From germline, CDR1 is SGHNT and CDR2 YYREEE (reference sequence). CDR3 nucleotide sequence: TGTGCCAGCAGCTCGGCCGGGACTAGCGCTACAGATACGCAGTATTTT. It specifies CASSSAGTSATDTQYF.

This clonotype was recorded a few times. The rearrangement links TRBV7-2 to TRBJ2-2; a weak D match, TRBD2 (6 bases). Germline lookup yields CDR1 SGHTA and CDR2 FQGNSA. This CDR3 is built from 16 residues. Trimming left V 0 bases short and J 2 bases short, with 10 bases between. The CDR3 DNA reads TGTGCCAGCAGCTTAGCGCTGGGACTCAACACCGGGGAGCTGTTTTTT. Its translation is CASSLALGLNTGELFF.